A single T cell receptor (beta chain) is shown here with its context. The source of the sample is a study of blood T cell repertoires in COVID-19. Study as a whole: Both acute and convalescent COVID-19 samples were obtained from the United States, Italy and Spain. PBMCs, B-cell-depleted T cells, or T cells provided the cDNA or gDNA that made up the material.

Germline V gene lookup returns CDR1 SGDLS and CDR2 YYNGEE. The CDR3 loop spans 14 amino acids. V was shortened by 0 bases and J by 5 bases, with 9 bases between the two germline ends. Per the original data handling: Estimation of nucleated cell counts was performed using reference gene primer amplification. This table comes from immunoSEQ multiplex PCR, and its TCRdb copy is limited to in-frame clones, with some not included. V and J calls and clone size are those listed in that table; D and trimming were worked out from the DNA. The profile shows 250,000 to 300,000 clones, approximately 90% of them singletons.

This sequence was found in a woman aged 40 to 49 who had recovered from COVID-19. Sequenced sample: peripheral blood. The chain employs TRBV9 and TRBJ2-1; TRBD2 might be the D (5 bases). The CDR3 reads CASSVGGSHNEQFF. CDR3 bases: TGTGCCAGCAGCGTAGGCGGGTCCCACAATGAGCAGTTCTTC.